This T cell receptor (beta chain) was recovered during a study of blood T cell repertoires in COVID-19. Repertoires were generated with immunoSEQ multiplex PCR, while TCRdb's copy carries only in-frame clones and drops some. This table holds about 78,000 clones, roughly 90% found once. The CDR3 runs 16 residues. CDR1 SNHLY and CDR2 FYNNEI come from the germline V gene. Trimming took 6 bases from V and 2 from J, leaving 20 bases between them. The TCR comes from a man between 65 and 85 years old with active or convalescent COVID-19. Material: peripheral blood. The chain combines TRBV2 with TRBJ2-7; D is possibly TRBD1 (5 bases). This CDR3 is CASSQPVRTDTYEQYF. CDR3 coding DNA: TGTGCCAGCAGCCAACCGGTCAGGACGGACACCTACGAGCAGTACTTC.